This TCR beta chain was documented in a study of blood T cell repertoires in COVID-19. Study context: Sources were T cells, B-cell-depleted T cells, or PBMCs; the material itself was cDNA or gDNA.

This CDR3 region has 14 residues. V lost 7 bases to trimming and J lost 4 bases; unmatched junction nucleotides: 9. CDR1 SQVTM and CDR2 ANQGSEA come from the germline V gene. Method: immunoSEQ multiplex PCR; TCRdb's copy keeps in-frame clones and lacks some. Of 450,000 or so clones listed, roughly 87% are singletons. The clonotype originates from a man between 18 and 35 years old with COVID-19, enrolled during active disease. Sequenced input: peripheral blood. The rearrangement uses TRBV29-1 and TRBJ2-3; 9 positions agree with TRBD1. The CDR3 spells CSGWDRDLSDTQYF. CDR3 sequence (DNA): TGCAGCGGGTGGGACAGGGATTTATCAGATACGCAGTATTTT.